The rows below give T cell receptor beta chains drawn from one sample of a study of regulatory T cells in long-lasting Graves disease. In TCRdb, the multiplex PCR reads were re-called with MiXCR into one record per CDR3 protein. The sample records around 320,000 distinct CDR3 sequences, 16% being singletons. The same sample was also used in a study of T cells in Graves' hyperthyroidism and ophthalmopathy.

The sequencing here drew on peripheral blood mononuclear cells (PBMCs), taken at new diagnosis, from a patient treated with antithyroid drugs. The receptors come from a man aged 40-50 years with Graves disease. The CDR3 runs from the conserved cysteine through the conserved F or W. Fields, in order: D gene, V gene, clone size, J gene, CDR3 protein, CDR3 DNA. The D gene is left open where the match is weak. Expanded clones are given a class, and other clones once, few, many or no size at all.

D gene: NA; V gene: TRBV5-1; clone size: many; J gene: TRBJ2-1; CDR3 protein: CASSPQGGNEQFF; CDR3 DNA: TGCGCCAGCAGCCCCCAGGGGGGGAATGAGCAGTTCTTC
D gene: NA; V gene: TRBV11-2; clone size: many; J gene: TRBJ2-2; CDR3 protein: CASSLASGELFF; CDR3 DNA: TGTGCCAGCAGCTTAGCTTCCGGGGAGCTGTTTTTT
D gene: NA; V gene: TRBV2; clone size: few; J gene: TRBJ1-2; CDR3 protein: CASSEAFGQGDNYGYTF; CDR3 DNA: TGTGCCAGCAGTGAAGCGTTTGGGCAGGGAGACAACTATGGCTACACCTTC
D gene: NA; V gene: TRBV6-1; clone size: many; J gene: TRBJ1-6; CDR3 protein: CASSDWAGDNSPLHF; CDR3 DNA: TGTGCCAGCAGTGATTGGGCAGGAGATAATTCACCCCTCCACTTT
D gene: NA; V gene: TRBV20-1; clone size: NA; J gene: TRBJ1-5; CDR3 protein: CSARGPGGGQPQHF; CDR3 DNA: TGCAGTGCTAGAGGCCCCGGGGGCGGCCAGCCCCAGCATTTT
D gene: TRBD2; V gene: TRBV12-3/TRBV12-4; clone size: NA; J gene: TRBJ2-2; CDR3 protein: CASSYGGVAGELFF; CDR3 DNA: TGTGCCAGCAGTTACGGGGGGGTCGCCGGGGAGCTGTTTTTT
D gene: NA; V gene: TRBV28; clone size: many; J gene: TRBJ2-7; CDR3 protein: CASTTSYEQYF; CDR3 DNA: TGTGCCAGCACGACCTCCTACGAGCAGTACTTC
D gene: NA; V gene: TRBV5-1; clone size: NA; J gene: TRBJ2-3; CDR3 protein: CASSLGYAGATDTQYF; CDR3 DNA: TGCGCCAGCAGCTTGGGTTACGCGGGGGCCACAGATACGCAGTATTTT
D gene: NA; V gene: TRBV6-2/TRBV6-3; clone size: few; J gene: TRBJ1-3; CDR3 protein: CASSRTDSGNTIYF; CDR3 DNA: TGTGCCAGCAGTCGAACGGACTCTGGAAACACCATATATTTT
D gene: NA; V gene: TRBV11-3; clone size: few; J gene: TRBJ1-1; CDR3 protein: CASSFGGGRGNTEAFF; CDR3 DNA: TGTGCCAGCAGCTTCGGGGGGGGGCGGGGGAACACTGAAGCTTTCTTT
D gene: NA; V gene: TRBV6-2/TRBV6-3; clone size: many; J gene: TRBJ1-1; CDR3 protein: CASSARRFTEAFF; CDR3 DNA: TGTGCCAGTTCCGCCCGGAGGTTCACTGAAGCTTTCTTT
D gene: NA; V gene: TRBV12-3/TRBV12-4; clone size: many; J gene: TRBJ2-3; CDR3 protein: CASSRLRGAPDTQYF; CDR3 DNA: TGTGCCAGCAGTCGCCTCAGGGGCGCCCCAGATACGCAGTATTTT
D gene: NA; V gene: TRBV7-9; clone size: few; J gene: TRBJ2-7; CDR3 protein: CASSERGNYEQYF; CDR3 DNA: TGTGCCAGCAGCGAACGAGGAAACTACGAGCAGTACTTC
D gene: NA; V gene: TRBV27; clone size: few; J gene: TRBJ1-2; CDR3 protein: CASSPPGLSFYGYTF; CDR3 DNA: TGTGCCAGCAGCCCCCCAGGCCTAAGCTTTTATGGCTACACCTTC
D gene: NA; V gene: TRBV5-1; clone size: NA; J gene: TRBJ1-3; CDR3 protein: CASSLPGDSGNTIYF; CDR3 DNA: TGCGCCAGCAGCTTGCCCGGGGACTCTGGAAACACCATATATTTT
D gene: NA; V gene: TRBV7-2; clone size: NA; J gene: TRBJ2-6; CDR3 protein: CASSQGGGSEANVLTF; CDR3 DNA: TGTGCCAGCAGCCAAGGTGGGGGCTCTGAGGCCAACGTCCTGACTTTC
D gene: NA; V gene: TRBV20-1; clone size: many; J gene: TRBJ2-3; CDR3 protein: CSARGGGGATDTQYF; CDR3 DNA: TGCAGTGCTAGAGGAGGAGGGGGGGCCACAGATACGCAGTATTTT
D gene: NA; V gene: TRBV12-3/TRBV12-4; clone size: many; J gene: TRBJ1-5; CDR3 protein: CASSPGLSSNQPQHF; CDR3 DNA: TGTGCCAGCAGCCCGGGACTGAGTAGCAATCAGCCCCAGCATTTT
D gene: NA; V gene: TRBV10-3; clone size: many; J gene: TRBJ2-7; CDR3 protein: CAISEGIQIREQYF; CDR3 DNA: TGTGCCATCAGTGAGGGGATCCAGATCAGGGAGCAGTACTTC
D gene: NA; V gene: TRBV7-2; clone size: many; J gene: TRBJ2-3; CDR3 protein: CASSFDPTDTQYF; CDR3 DNA: TGTGCCAGCAGCTTCGACCCCACAGATACGCAGTATTTT
D gene: NA; V gene: TRBV2; clone size: many; J gene: TRBJ1-5; CDR3 protein: CAGSVRGSNQPQHF; CDR3 DNA: TGTGCCGGCTCGGTTAGAGGAAGCAATCAGCCCCAGCATTTT
D gene: NA; V gene: TRBV6-2/TRBV6-3; clone size: NA; J gene: TRBJ1-3; CDR3 protein: CASKRTRGTGNTIYF; CDR3 DNA: TGTGCCAGCAAAAGGACCCGAGGGACTGGAAACACCATATATTTT
D gene: NA; V gene: TRBV5-1; clone size: many; J gene: TRBJ1-1; CDR3 protein: CASSLGTRNTEAFF; CDR3 DNA: TGCGCCAGCAGCTTGGGAACGAGGAACACTGAAGCTTTCTTT
D gene: NA; V gene: TRBV5-1; clone size: many; J gene: TRBJ1-6; CDR3 protein: CASSYDGGSNSPLHF; CDR3 DNA: TGCGCCAGCAGCTACGACGGGGGTAGCAATTCACCCCTCCACTTT
D gene: NA; V gene: TRBV18; clone size: many; J gene: TRBJ2-7; CDR3 protein: CASSPGVSEQYF; CDR3 DNA: TGTGCCAGCTCACCCGGGGTTTCCGAGCAGTACTTC
D gene: TRBD1; V gene: TRBV4-2; clone size: NA; J gene: TRBJ2-3; CDR3 protein: CASSPRDSVTDTQYF; CDR3 DNA: TGTGCCAGCAGCCCCCGGGACAGCGTCACAGATACGCAGTATTTT
D gene: TRBD1; V gene: TRBV5-1; clone size: many; J gene: TRBJ2-1; CDR3 protein: CASSRTGVGYNEQFF; CDR3 DNA: TGCGCCAGCAGCAGAACAGGGGTGGGCTACAATGAGCAGTTCTTC
D gene: NA; V gene: TRBV5-1; clone size: NA; J gene: TRBJ2-6; CDR3 protein: CASSLTLSEANVLTF; CDR3 DNA: TGCGCCAGCAGCTTGACCCTCTCTGAGGCCAACGTCCTGACTTTC
D gene: TRBD1; V gene: TRBV7-8; clone size: many; J gene: TRBJ2-3; CDR3 protein: CASRRTGDDIVGTDTQYF; CDR3 DNA: TGTGCCAGCAGGAGGACAGGGGACGACATCGTGGGCACAGATACGCAGTATTTT
D gene: TRBD1; V gene: TRBV11-2; clone size: many; J gene: TRBJ1-2; CDR3 protein: CASSRDREGYTF; CDR3 DNA: TGTGCCAGCAGTCGCGACAGGGAAGGCTACACCTTC
D gene: NA; V gene: TRBV7-2; clone size: many; J gene: TRBJ2-7; CDR3 protein: CASSTTRTGTYEQYF; CDR3 DNA: TGTGCCAGCAGCACTACGCGGACGGGTACCTACGAGCAGTACTTC
D gene: NA; V gene: TRBV18; clone size: many; J gene: TRBJ2-2; CDR3 protein: CASSPPGISLFF; CDR3 DNA: TGTGCCAGCTCACCACCTGGTATATCGCTGTTTTTT
D gene: NA; V gene: TRBV5-6; clone size: few; J gene: TRBJ1-2; CDR3 protein: CASSLGGSVFTF; CDR3 DNA: TGTGCCAGCAGCTTAGGTGGATCGGTCTTCACCTTC
D gene: NA; V gene: TRBV12-5; clone size: many; J gene: TRBJ2-5; CDR3 protein: CASGRQNVNLTQYF; CDR3 DNA: TGTGCTAGTGGCCGGCAAAACGTAAATTTGACCCAGTACTTC
D gene: NA; V gene: TRBV5-6; clone size: many; J gene: TRBJ1-5; CDR3 protein: CASSLDGQAAQPQHF; CDR3 DNA: TGTGCCAGCAGCTTGGATGGGCAGGCCGCTCAGCCCCAGCATTTT
D gene: NA; V gene: TRBV24-1; clone size: many; J gene: TRBJ2-1; CDR3 protein: CATSDFTRSSYNEQFF; CDR3 DNA: TGTGCCACCAGTGATTTCACCAGGAGCTCCTACAATGAGCAGTTCTTC
D gene: NA; V gene: TRBV6-1; clone size: many; J gene: TRBJ2-1; CDR3 protein: CASSDWGASYNEQFF; CDR3 DNA: TGTGCCAGCAGTGACTGGGGGGCTTCCTACAATGAGCAGTTCTTC
D gene: NA; V gene: TRBV2; clone size: many; J gene: TRBJ2-7; CDR3 protein: CASSNRVGLSEQYF; CDR3 DNA: TGTGCCAGCAGCAACAGGGTGGGGCTGAGCGAGCAGTACTTC
D gene: TRBD2; V gene: TRBV7-6; clone size: few; J gene: TRBJ2-6; CDR3 protein: CASSPSSGGAYGANVLTF; CDR3 DNA: TGTGCCAGCAGCCCATCCAGCGGGGGGGCGTATGGGGCCAACGTCCTGACTTTC
D gene: NA; V gene: TRBV11-2; clone size: many; J gene: TRBJ2-7; CDR3 protein: CASSLSPAAGPTSYEQYF; CDR3 DNA: TGTGCCAGCAGCCTTTCCCCGGCCGCCGGGCCTACCTCCTACGAGCAGTACTTC
D gene: TRBD2; V gene: TRBV20-1; clone size: NA; J gene: TRBJ2-4; CDR3 protein: CSARYSGGIQYF; CDR3 DNA: TGCAGTGCTAGATATAGCGGGGGGATTCAGTACTTC
D gene: TRBD2; V gene: TRBV7-9; clone size: few; J gene: TRBJ2-5; CDR3 protein: CASSLESGRGWTQYF; CDR3 DNA: TGTGCCAGCAGCTTAGAATCAGGGAGGGGTTGGACCCAGTACTTC
D gene: NA; V gene: TRBV11-3; clone size: many; J gene: TRBJ2-7; CDR3 protein: CASSPIYIGEQYF; CDR3 DNA: TGTGCCAGCAGCCCCATCTACATCGGAGAGCAGTACTTC
D gene: NA; V gene: TRBV6-1; clone size: many; J gene: TRBJ1-5; CDR3 protein: CASSESGRDFGPQHF; CDR3 DNA: TGTGCCAGCAGTGAAAGCGGCAGGGACTTCGGGCCCCAGCATTTT
D gene: NA; V gene: TRBV12-3/TRBV12-4; clone size: many; J gene: TRBJ2-7; CDR3 protein: CASRLGQPYEQYF; CDR3 DNA: TGTGCCAGCAGACTAGGACAGCCCTACGAGCAGTACTTC
D gene: NA; V gene: TRBV28; clone size: many; J gene: TRBJ2-7; CDR3 protein: CASSSLVIDRGRIAGDYEQYF; CDR3 DNA: TGTGCCAGCAGTTCTTTAGTTATCGACAGGGGGCGAATAGCGGGGGACTACGAGCAGTACTTC
D gene: NA; V gene: TRBV28; clone size: many; J gene: TRBJ2-3; CDR3 protein: CASSPRLRGGTDTQYF; CDR3 DNA: TGTGCCAGCAGTCCCCGGCTAAGAGGTGGCACAGATACGCAGTATTTT
D gene: NA; V gene: TRBV7-3; clone size: many; J gene: TRBJ2-2; CDR3 protein: CASSLTVREELFF; CDR3 DNA: TGTGCCAGCAGCTTAACGGTTAGGGAGGAGCTGTTTTTT
D gene: NA; V gene: TRBV20-1; clone size: NA; J gene: TRBJ2-4; CDR3 protein: CSARRRAKNIQYF; CDR3 DNA: TGCAGTGCTAGACGGAGAGCCAAAAACATTCAGTACTTC
D gene: NA; V gene: TRBV28; clone size: many; J gene: TRBJ1-5; CDR3 protein: CASSHIDFSNQPQHF; CDR3 DNA: TGTGCCAGCAGCCATATCGATTTTAGCAATCAGCCCCAGCATTTT
D gene: NA; V gene: TRBV30; clone size: once; J gene: TRBJ1-5; CDR3 protein: CAWSARDNQPQHF; CDR3 DNA: TGTGCCTGGAGTGCACGGGATAATCAGCCCCAGCATTTT
D gene: NA; V gene: TRBV4-1; clone size: NA; J gene: TRBJ2-1; CDR3 protein: CASSQEEKLLNEQFF; CDR3 DNA: TGCGCCAGCAGCCAAGAAGAAAAACTTCTCAATGAGCAGTTCTTC
D gene: NA; V gene: TRBV7-9; clone size: NA; J gene: TRBJ1-4; CDR3 protein: CASTDWTNEKLFF; CDR3 DNA: TGTGCCAGCACTGACTGGACTAATGAAAAACTGTTTTTT
D gene: TRBD2; V gene: TRBV9; clone size: few; J gene: TRBJ2-3; CDR3 protein: CASTSSGGLDTQYF; CDR3 DNA: TGTGCCAGCACCTCTAGCGGGGGGTTAGATACGCAGTATTTT
D gene: NA; V gene: TRBV20-1; clone size: many; J gene: TRBJ2-5; CDR3 protein: CSALQGQAWETQYF; CDR3 DNA: TGCAGTGCCTTACAGGGCCAGGCCTGGGAGACCCAGTACTTC
D gene: TRBD1; V gene: TRBV28; clone size: many; J gene: TRBJ2-7; CDR3 protein: CASSPLIRDRSYEQYF; CDR3 DNA: TGTGCCAGCAGCCCCCTCATCCGGGACAGAAGCTACGAGCAGTACTTC